These 27 T cell receptor beta chains originate from one sample sequenced in a study of T-cell reconstitution after alpha-beta-depleted transplantation in children (dated by TCRdb to about 2016). The library was produced with PCR. Reads for this sample came from an Illumina HiSeq 2500. Molecular barcoding was employed in the preparation of TCR libraries, with unique molecular identifiers being used to normalize TCRbeta repertoire quantification. TCRdb cleaned the public reads at Q25 with fastp, built clones with MiXCR and kept in-frame beta chains. Rows with one shared CDR3 protein collapse into an entry with the most common genes and DNA. In this sample the table shows about 460,000 distinct CDR3 sequences, roughly an eighth of which occur a single time. The ten largest account for roughly 15% of the sample. The intended sense of this specimen's treatment or condition label: allogeneic hematopoietic cell transplantation with graft depleted of TCRalphabeta T cells and CD19 B cells.

The specimen was PBMCs, mostly from graft donor cells, collected 180 days after TCRalphabeta/CD19-depleted stem cell transplant. These receptors came from a female patient between 2 and 15 years old who had a stem cell transplant for aplastic anemia, so the T cells may come from the graft donor.

The V gene is TRBV28, the J gene TRBJ2-1; 8 nucleotides agree with TRBD1. The CDR3 covers 14 residues. The V gene's germline CDR1 is MDHEN and CDR2 SYDVKM. V dropped 3 bases and J dropped 7; count of bases not matched to a gene: 5. The CDR3 DNA is TGTGCCAGCAGTTTTCCAGGGGGCATTAATGAGCAGTTCTTC. Residues: CASSFPGGINEQFF.

This clonotype was counted only a few times. This sequence joins TRBV28 and TRBJ1-6; tentative D call: TRBD1 (6 bases). The V and J ends lost 6 bases and 3 bases respectively, with 9 bases between them. This CDR3 spans 14 amino acids. The germline gives CDR1 MDHEN, CDR2 SYDVKM. The CDR3 coding sequence is TGTGCCAGCAGGAGGACAGTCTATAATTCACCCCTCCACTTT. Translation gives CASRRTVYNSPLHF.

This clonotype was detected many times. The J gene is TRBJ1-2, the V gene TRBV29-1; the D is unclear. V lost 5 bases to trimming and J lost 4 bases, with 14 bases between them. The germline V gene has CDR1 SQVTM and CDR2 ANQGSEA. The CDR3 covers 13 residues. In nucleotides, the CDR3 is TGCAGCGTTCCTAACCGCGCCGGCTATGGCTACACCTTC. Amino acid sequence: CSVPNRAGYGYTF.

This clonotype was counted a few times. The chain employs TRBV7-6 and TRBJ2-5; D is perhaps TRBD1 or TRBD2 (6 bases each). The germline V and J ends were trimmed by 5 bases and 8 bases, with 15 bases remaining between them. The CDR3 sequence is 13 residues long. CDR1 and CDR2 (germline): SGHVS, FNYEAQ. The CDR3 DNA follows: TGTGCCAGCAGCGGAGTCGGGGGCTATACCCAGTACTTC. This gives the protein CASSGVGGYTQYF.

This clonotype was seen more than once but under ten times. The V gene is TRBV3-1, the J gene TRBJ2-3; possibly TRBD2 for D (5 bases). This CDR3 has 13 residues. Germline assignment: CDR1 LGHDT and CDR2 YNNKEL (reference sequence). With 8 bases removed from V and 6 bases from J, the gap between germline ends came to 15 bases. The chain's CDR3 is CASALAYGDTQYF. In DNA form, the CDR3 reads TGTGCCAGCGCCCTAGCTTACGGGGATACGCAGTATTTT.

This clonotype has only a few counts. The chain links TRBV29-1 to TRBJ2-1; 10 nucleotides line up with TRBD1. There are 14 residues in the CDR3. Trimming removed 4 bases from V and 6 bases from J; junction bases left unmatched: 6. Germline-derived CDR1 and CDR2 are SQVTM and ANQGSEA. CDR3 region: CSVVPGQGINEQFF. The CDR3 DNA is TGCAGCGTTGTCCCGGGACAGGGGATCAATGAGCAGTTCTTC.

CDR3 DNA: TGTGCCAGTAGTATTCAGGGTCGTTCCTCCTACGAGCAGTACTTC. It yields the protein CASSIQGRSSYEQYF. The genes are TRBV19 and TRBJ2-7; possibly TRBD1 for D (5 bases). Trimming shortened V by 3 bases and J by 0 bases, and 12 bases separated the two germline ends. CDR1 LNHDA and CDR2 SQIVND come from the germline V gene (reference sequence). CDR3 length equals 15 residues.

This sequence joins TRBV20-1 and TRBJ2-2, with 11 bases identical to TRBD2. Germline CDR1 and CDR2: DFQATT and SNEGSKA (reference sequence). The CDR3 contains 17 residues. V lost 1 base to trimming and J lost 0 bases; unmatched junction nucleotides: 4. CDR3 residues: CSARVLTSGANTGELFF. Here the CDR3 DNA reads TGCAGTGCTAGAGTGTTGACTAGCGGGGCGAACACCGGGGAGCTGTTTTTT.

This sequence joins TRBV5-1 and TRBJ1-5, with 7 bases identical to TRBD1. From germline, CDR1 is SGHRS and CDR2 YFSETQ. V trimming: 0 bases; J trimming: 7 bases; junction bases outside the gene matches: 4. CDR3 length equals 14 residues. DNA for the CDR3: TGCGCCAGCAGCTTGGAGGGGGCTGGGCAGCCCCAGCATTTT. As protein: CASSLEGAGQPQHF. Based on the CDR3 plus reference TRBV5-1 and TRBJ1-5, the full variable domain is KAGVTQTPRYLIKTRGQQVTLSCSPISGHRSVSWYQQTPGQGLQFLFEYFSETQRNKGNFPGRFSGRQFSNSRSEMNVSTLELGDSALYLCASSLEGAGQPQHFGDGTRLSIL.

This clonotype was seen a few times. The chain combines TRBV19 with TRBJ1-1; D is perhaps TRBD1 (6 bases). The CDR3 loop spans 15 amino acids. Trimming pared 4 bases from V and 5 bases from J, leaving 17 bases between. Germline V gene data show CDR1 as LNHDA and CDR2 as SQIVND (reference sequence). CDR3 in amino acids: CASSTQGQFKTEAFF. In DNA, the CDR3 is TGTGCCAGTAGTACCCAGGGACAATTTAAAACTGAAGCTTTCTTT.

There are a few counts of this clonotype. The chain carries TRBV14 and TRBJ2-7; D is uncertain. Deletions cut 1 base from V and 5 bases from J, with 6 bases between. The CDR3 runs 12 residues. Germline V gene sequence: CDR1 SGHDN, CDR2 FVKESK. CDR3 nucleotide sequence: TGTGCCAGCAGCCAAGCCCCCCACGAGCAGTACGTC. Translated, it gives CASSQAPHEQYV.

V and J are TRBV28 and TRBJ2-7, with 14 bases that match TRBD2. The CDR3 totals 15 residues. From germline, CDR1 is MDHEN and CDR2 SYDVKM. The ends lost 7 bases at V and 2 bases at J; junction bases unmatched: 4. CDR3 sequence: CASTVGLAGAYEQYF. CDR3 DNA: TGTGCCAGCACCGTGGGACTAGCGGGGGCCTACGAGCAGTACTTC.

This clonotype was counted between two and nine times. Here the CDR3 reads CASSHVILGAFF. The CDR3 DNA reads TGTGCCAGCAGCCACGTGATTTTGGGGGCTTTCTTT. The V and J genes are TRBV12-3 or TRBV12-4 and TRBJ1-1, with D unresolved. The CDR3 extends over 12 amino acids. V lost 6 bases and J lost 11, with 16 bases in between.

This clonotype has only a few counts. The rearrangement links TRBV7-3 to TRBJ2-3; the D is unclear. Germline V gene sequence: CDR1 SGHTA, CDR2 FQGTGA. Between the trimmed V and J ends, which lost 5 bases and 4 bases, there was a span of 16 bases. There are 15 residues in the CDR3. The CDR3 sequence is CASSLYYGRADTQYF. In nucleotides, the CDR3 is TGTGCCAGCAGCCTATATTACGGACGGGCAGATACGCAGTATTTT.

The sample holds a few counts of this clonotype. The chain recombines TRBV4-3 with TRBJ2-7, with a possible D match to TRBD1 (6 bases). Germline values: CDR1 LGHNA, CDR2 YSLEER. V lost 1 base, J lost 6 bases, and 13 bases lay in between. This CDR3 region has 14 residues. CDR3 coding DNA: TGCGCCAGCAGCCAAGCTCCCCGGGACACCGAGCAGTACTTC. Protein: CASSQAPRDTEQYF.

The genes are TRBV2 and TRBJ2-7; weak D call: TRBD1 (6 bases). V was trimmed by 7 bases and J by 5 bases, leaving 12 bases between them. The CDR3 covers 12 residues. From germline, CDR1 is SNHLY and CDR2 FYNNEI. The CDR3 region is CASNQQGNEQYF. Here the CDR3 DNA reads TGTGCCAGCAACCAACAGGGTAACGAGCAGTACTTC.

This clonotype was seen at least ten times. V and J are TRBV7-2 and TRBJ2-3; 12 nucleotides match TRBD2. CDR3 size: 16 residues. The ends lost 5 bases at V and 4 bases at J; junction bases unmatched: 7. Germline lookup yields CDR1 SGHTA and CDR2 FQGNSA. The CDR3 reads CASSPSSGRGPDTQYF. For the CDR3, the DNA is TGTGCCAGCAGCCCCTCTAGCGGGAGGGGCCCAGATACGCAGTATTTT.

This clonotype was picked up a small number of times. The V call is TRBV4-3, the J call TRBJ2-1; D is undetermined. The CDR3 loop spans 15 amino acids. Germline V gene sequence: CDR1 LGHNA, CDR2 YSLEER. V was trimmed by 4 bases and J by 4 bases, leaving 14 bases between them. The CDR3, as DNA: TGCGCCAGCAGCCCCCGGGCGGCGTGGTACAATGAGCAGTTCTTC. Translated, it gives CASSPRAAWYNEQFF.

The rearrangement joins TRBV5-1 to TRBJ2-1; D uncertain. The V and J ends lost 0 bases and 2 bases respectively, with 9 bases between them. The CDR3 is 15 amino acids. Germline V gene data show CDR1 as SGHRS and CDR2 as YFSETQ. CDR3 region: CASSLVPQAYNEQFF. CDR3 DNA sequence: TGCGCCAGCAGCTTGGTGCCCCAGGCCTACAATGAGCAGTTCTTC.

This clonotype has only a few counts. This sequence joins TRBV24-1 and TRBJ2-1; possibly TRBD1 for D (5 bases). Germline-derived CDR1 and CDR2 are KGHDR and SFDVKD. This CDR3 has 13 residues. V shed 4 bases and J shed 8 bases, with 11 bases lying between them. The CDR3 DNA reads as TGTGCCACCAGTGACCCGAACAGGTATGAGCAGTTCTTC. Its protein is CATSDPNRYEQFF.

V gene TRBV14 combines with J gene TRBJ2-1, with 7 nucleotides matching TRBD1. The CDR3 totals 14 residues. CDR1 is SGHDN, CDR2 FVKESK, per germline. The V segment lost 4 bases and the J segment 10 bases; nucleotides outside the gene matches: 10. This CDR3 is CASSPRGMTKEQFF. CDR3 coding DNA: TGTGCCAGCAGCCCCAGGGGGATGACTAAAGAGCAGTTCTTC.

This clonotype was seen only a few times. The rearrangement uses TRBV24-1 and TRBJ2-1; 12 nucleotides agree with TRBD2. CDR1 and CDR2 from the germline V gene are KGHDR and SFDVKD. This CDR3 region has 17 residues. Losses at the gene ends were 5 bases for V and 8 bases for J; bases not matched to a gene: 12. The CDR3, as DNA: TGTGCCACCAGTGGCCAGATGACTAGCGGGAGTAATGATGAGCAGTTCTTC. Amino acid sequence: CATSGQMTSGSNDEQFF.

There are a few counts of this clonotype. This chain connects TRBV12-3 or TRBV12-4 to TRBJ2-5, with 8 bases matching TRBD2. The CDR3 is made up of 15 amino acids. V was pared by 10 bases and J by 1 base, with 11 bases of the junction left unmatched. The CDR3 DNA sequence: TGTGCCACCCGGGGAGTACTAGCGGCCCAAGAGACCCAGTACTTC. Translating it yields CATRGVLAAQETQYF.

The J gene is TRBJ2-2, the V gene TRBV6-6; D may be TRBD1 (5 bases). V lost 6 bases, J lost 7 bases, and 6 bases lay in between. The CDR3 sequence is 11 residues long. Germline V gives CDR1 MNHNY, CDR2 SVGAGI (reference sequence). The chain's CDR3 is CASRGVGELFF. The CDR3 DNA is TGTGCCAGCAGAGGGGTCGGGGAGCTGTTTTTT.

The V and J genes are TRBV5-1 and TRBJ1-4; the match to TRBD1 covers 9 bases. The junction had 8 bases not matched to a gene; V was cut back by 0 bases and J by 8 bases. The CDR3 covers 16 residues. Germline assignment: CDR1 SGHRS and CDR2 YFSETQ. This CDR3 reads CASSLENRGREEKLFF. The DNA of the CDR3 is TGCGCCAGCAGCTTGGAAAACAGGGGGCGGGAGGAAAAACTGTTTTTT. The full variable domain, completed using reference TRBV5-1 and TRBJ1-4, is KAGVTQTPRYLIKTRGQQVTLSCSPISGHRSVSWYQQTPGQGLQFLFEYFSETQRNKGNFPGRFSGRQFSNSRSEMNVSTLELGDSALYLCASSLENRGREEKLFFGSGTQLSVL.

The CDR3 region is CASSSGGLASWADTQYF. DNA for the CDR3: TGTGCCAGCAGCTCAGGGGGGCTAGCGTCATGGGCAGATACGCAGTATTTT. V usage is TRBV11-3 and J usage is TRBJ2-3; D is perhaps TRBD1 (7 bases). This CDR3 is built from 17 residues. CDR1 SGHNT and CDR2 YENEEA come from the germline V gene. The V gene lost 4 bases and the J gene lost 4 bases, with 21 bases spanning the gap.

This clonotype was detected ten times or more. The rearrangement links TRBV7-9 to TRBJ2-1; the D gene is possibly TRBD2 (6 bases). Looked up from germline, CDR1 is SEHNR and CDR2 is FQNEAQ (reference sequence). The CDR3 is 16 amino acids. Trimming took 5 bases from V and 0 from J, leaving 14 bases between them. The CDR3 DNA is TGTGCCAGCAGCCCCCTAGGAGGGTACTCCTACAATGAGCAGTTCTTC. Translated, it gives CASSPLGGYSYNEQFF.